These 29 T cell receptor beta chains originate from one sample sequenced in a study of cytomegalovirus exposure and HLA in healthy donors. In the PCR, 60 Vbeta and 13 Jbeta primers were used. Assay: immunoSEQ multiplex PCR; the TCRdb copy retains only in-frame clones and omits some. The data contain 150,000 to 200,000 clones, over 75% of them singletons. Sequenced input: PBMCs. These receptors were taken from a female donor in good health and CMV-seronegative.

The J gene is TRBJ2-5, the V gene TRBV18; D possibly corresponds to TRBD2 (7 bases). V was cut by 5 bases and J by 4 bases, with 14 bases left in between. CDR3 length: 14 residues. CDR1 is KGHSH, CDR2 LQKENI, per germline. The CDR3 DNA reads TGTGCCAGCTCAGTCGGGGGGCTAGGAGAGACCCAGTACTTC. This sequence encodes CASSVGGLGETQYF. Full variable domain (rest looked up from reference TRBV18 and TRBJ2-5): NAGVMQNPRHLVRRRGQEARLRCSPMKGHSHVYWYRQLPEEGLKFMVYLQKENIIDESGMPKERFSAEFPKEGPSILRIQQVVRGDSAAYFCASSVGGLGETQYFGPGTRLLVL.

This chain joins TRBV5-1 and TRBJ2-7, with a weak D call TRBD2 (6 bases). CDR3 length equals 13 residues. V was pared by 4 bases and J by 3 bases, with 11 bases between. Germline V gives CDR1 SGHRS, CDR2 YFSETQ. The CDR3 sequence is CASSAGRSYEQYF. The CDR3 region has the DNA TGCGCCAGCAGCGCGGGACGGAGCTACGAGCAGTACTTC.

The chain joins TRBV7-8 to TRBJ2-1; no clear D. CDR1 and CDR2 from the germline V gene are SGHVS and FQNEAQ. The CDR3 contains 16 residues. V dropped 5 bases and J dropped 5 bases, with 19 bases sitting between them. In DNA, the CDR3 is TGTGCCAGCAGCGAAAAGTTCCGGCAGGTTCACAATGAGCAGTTCTTC. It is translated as CASSEKFRQVHNEQFF.

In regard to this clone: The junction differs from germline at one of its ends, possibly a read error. CDR3 in amino acids: CASSQGGPGGRNF. The CDR3 region has the DNA TGCGCCAGCAGCCAGGGGGGTCCGGGAGGTCGGAACTTC. This chain links TRBV4-1 with TRBJ2-7, with 7 bases matching TRBD2. CDR1 and CDR2 from the germline V gene are MGHRA and YSYEKL. The CDR3 has 13 amino acids.

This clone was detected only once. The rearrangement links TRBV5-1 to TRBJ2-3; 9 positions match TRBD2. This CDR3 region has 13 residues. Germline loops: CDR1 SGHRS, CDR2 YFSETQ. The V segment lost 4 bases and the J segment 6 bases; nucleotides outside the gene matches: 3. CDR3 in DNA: TGCGCCAGCAGCCCAGGGACTAGCGATACGCAGTATTTT. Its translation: CASSPGTSDTQYF.

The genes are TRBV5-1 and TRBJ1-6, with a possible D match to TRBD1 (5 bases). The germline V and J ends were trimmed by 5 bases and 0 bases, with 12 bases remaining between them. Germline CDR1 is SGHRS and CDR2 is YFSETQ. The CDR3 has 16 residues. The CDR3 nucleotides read TGCGCCAGCAGGCCCCAGGGCAGCTCCTATAATTCACCCCTCCACTTT. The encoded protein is CASRPQGSSYNSPLHF.

The CDR3 region has the DNA TGTGCCAGCAGTTTGGGGACAGTCATGAACACTGAAGCTTTCTTT. Protein product: CASSLGTVMNTEAFF. This rearrangement joins TRBV28 to TRBJ1-1; 7 bases line up with TRBD1. The CDR3 consists of 15 residues. Germline assignment: CDR1 MDHEN and CDR2 SYDVKM. V was clipped by 3 bases and J by 0 bases; unmatched bases: 4.

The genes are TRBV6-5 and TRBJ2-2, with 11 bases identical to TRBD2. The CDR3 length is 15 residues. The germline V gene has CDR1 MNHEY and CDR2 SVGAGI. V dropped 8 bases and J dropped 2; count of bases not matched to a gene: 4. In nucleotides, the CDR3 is TGTGCCAGCCGCGGACTAGCGGGCAACACCGGGGAGCTGTTTTTT. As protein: CASRGLAGNTGELFF.

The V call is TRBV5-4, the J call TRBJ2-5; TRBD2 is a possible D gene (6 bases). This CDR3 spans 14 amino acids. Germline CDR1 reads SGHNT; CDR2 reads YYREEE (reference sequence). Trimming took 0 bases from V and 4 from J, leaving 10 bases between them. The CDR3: CASSLGLVGETQYF. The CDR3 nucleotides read TGTGCCAGCAGCTTGGGACTAGTAGGAGAGACCCAGTACTTC.

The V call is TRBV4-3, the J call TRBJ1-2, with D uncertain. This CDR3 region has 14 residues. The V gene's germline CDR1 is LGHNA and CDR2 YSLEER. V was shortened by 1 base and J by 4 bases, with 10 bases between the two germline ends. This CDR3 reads CASSQAGGLYGYTF. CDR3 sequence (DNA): TGCGCCAGCAGCCAAGCCGGCGGCCTCTATGGCTACACCTTC.

Here the CDR3 reads CASSFAGANTEAFF. The CDR3 region has the DNA TGTGCCAGCAGCTTCGCAGGGGCGAACACTGAAGCTTTCTTT. The rearrangement uses TRBV7-9 and TRBJ1-1; maybe TRBD1 (6 bases). This CDR3 is built from 14 residues. The germline V gene encodes CDR1 SEHNR and CDR2 FQNEAQ (reference sequence). With 3 bases removed from V and 1 base from J, the gap between germline ends came to 9 bases.

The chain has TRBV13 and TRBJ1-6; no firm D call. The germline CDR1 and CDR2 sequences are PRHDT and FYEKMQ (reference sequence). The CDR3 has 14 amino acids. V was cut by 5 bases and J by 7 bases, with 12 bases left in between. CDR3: CASSAQTTNSPLHF. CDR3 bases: TGTGCCAGCAGCGCACAGACAACAAATTCACCCCTCCACTTT.

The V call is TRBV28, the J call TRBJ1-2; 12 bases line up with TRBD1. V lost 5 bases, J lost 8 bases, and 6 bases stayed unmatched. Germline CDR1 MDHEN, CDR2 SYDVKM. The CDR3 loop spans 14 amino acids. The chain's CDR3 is CASSLPGTGGGYTF. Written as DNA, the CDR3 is TGTGCCAGCAGTCTACCCGGGACAGGGGGCGGCTACACCTTC.

The CDR3 region has the DNA TGTGCCAGCAGCGTTGGGGACAGACTAGGTTGGCAGTACTTC. It is translated as CASSVGDRLGWQYF. V is TRBV7-2 and J is TRBJ2-7; D may be TRBD1 (7 bases). The germline gives CDR1 SGHTA, CDR2 FQGNSA. With 5 bases removed from V and 9 bases from J, the gap between germline ends came to 20 bases. The CDR3 length is 14 residues. The whole variable domain, filled in from reference TRBV7-2 and TRBJ2-7, reads GAGVSQSPSNKVTEKGKDVELRCDPISGHTALYWYRQSLGQGLEFLIYFQGNSAPDKSGLPSDRFSAERTGGSVSTLTIQRTQQEDSAVYLCASSVGDRLGWQYFGPGTRLTVT.

In nucleotides, the CDR3 is TGCACCAGCAGCCTGGCAGGCCCAGTGGTTCAGCCCCAGCATTTT. This sequence encodes CTSSLAGPVVQPQHF. The chain employs TRBV1 and TRBJ1-5; the table's D call, TRBD1, has no DNA check behind it. TRBV1 is deemed a pseudogene. The CDR3 runs 15 residues.

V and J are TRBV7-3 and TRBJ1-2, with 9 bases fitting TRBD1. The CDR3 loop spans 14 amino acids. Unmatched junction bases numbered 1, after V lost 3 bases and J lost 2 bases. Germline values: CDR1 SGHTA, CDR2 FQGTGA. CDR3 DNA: TGTGCCAGCAGCTTTGGACAGGGGAACTATGGCTACACCTTC. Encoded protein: CASSFGQGNYGYTF.

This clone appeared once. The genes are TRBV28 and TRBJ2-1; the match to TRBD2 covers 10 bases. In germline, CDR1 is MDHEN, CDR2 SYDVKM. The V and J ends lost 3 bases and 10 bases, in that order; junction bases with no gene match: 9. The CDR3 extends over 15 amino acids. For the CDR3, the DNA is TGTGCCAGCAGTTTTGGGACTAGCGCACGTGGGGAGCAGTTCTTC. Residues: CASSFGTSARGEQFF.

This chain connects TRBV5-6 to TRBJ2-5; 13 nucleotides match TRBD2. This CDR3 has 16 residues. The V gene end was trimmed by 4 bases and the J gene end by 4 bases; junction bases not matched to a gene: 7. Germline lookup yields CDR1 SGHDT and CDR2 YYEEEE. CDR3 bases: TGTGCCAGCAGCCTGGGGACTAGCGGGATTCTAGAGACCCAGTACTTC. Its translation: CASSLGTSGILETQYF.

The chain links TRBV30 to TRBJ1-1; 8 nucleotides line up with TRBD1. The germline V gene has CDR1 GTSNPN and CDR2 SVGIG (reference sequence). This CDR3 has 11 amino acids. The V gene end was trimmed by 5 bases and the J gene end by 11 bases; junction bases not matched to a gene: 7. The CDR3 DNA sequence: TGTGCCTGGGGACAGGGTGGATCGGCTTTCTTT. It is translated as CAWGQGGSAFF.

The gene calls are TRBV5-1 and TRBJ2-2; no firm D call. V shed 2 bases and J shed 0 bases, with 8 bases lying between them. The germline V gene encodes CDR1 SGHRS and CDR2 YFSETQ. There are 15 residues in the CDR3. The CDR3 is CASSFSSANTGELFF. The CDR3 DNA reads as TGCGCCAGCAGCTTTAGCAGCGCGAACACCGGGGAGCTGTTTTTT.

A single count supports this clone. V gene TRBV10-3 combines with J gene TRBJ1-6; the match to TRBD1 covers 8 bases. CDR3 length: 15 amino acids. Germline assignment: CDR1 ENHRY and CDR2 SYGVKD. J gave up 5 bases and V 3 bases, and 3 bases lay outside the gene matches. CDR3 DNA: TGTGCCATCAGTGACGACAGGGGAGATAATTCACCCCTCCACTTT. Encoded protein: CAISDDRGDNSPLHF.

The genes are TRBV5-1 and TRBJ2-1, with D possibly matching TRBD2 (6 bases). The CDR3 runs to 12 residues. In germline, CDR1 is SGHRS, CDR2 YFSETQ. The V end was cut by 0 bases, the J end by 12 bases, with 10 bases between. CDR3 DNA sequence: TGCGCCAGCAGCTTGGAGGGGCGGGGGCAGTTCTTC. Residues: CASSLEGRGQFF.

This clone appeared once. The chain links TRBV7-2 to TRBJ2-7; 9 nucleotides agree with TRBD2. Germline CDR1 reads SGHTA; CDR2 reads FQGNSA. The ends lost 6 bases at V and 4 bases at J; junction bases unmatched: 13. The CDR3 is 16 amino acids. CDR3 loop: CASRSHLGAGGYEQYF. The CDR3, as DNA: TGTGCCAGCAGATCACATCTTGGAGCGGGAGGTTACGAGCAGTACTTC.

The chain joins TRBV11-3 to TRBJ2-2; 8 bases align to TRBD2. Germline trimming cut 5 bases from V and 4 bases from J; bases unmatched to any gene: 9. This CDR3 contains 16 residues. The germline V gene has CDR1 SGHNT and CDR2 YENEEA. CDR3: CASSRSGSSPTGELFF. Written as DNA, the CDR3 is TGTGCCAGCAGCCGAAGCGGGAGCAGCCCCACCGGGGAGCTGTTTTTT.

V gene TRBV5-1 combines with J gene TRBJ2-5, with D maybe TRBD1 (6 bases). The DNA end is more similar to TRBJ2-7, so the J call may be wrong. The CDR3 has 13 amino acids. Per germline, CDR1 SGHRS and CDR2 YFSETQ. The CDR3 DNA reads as TGCGCCAGCAGCCGACAGGACCCCTACGAGCAGTACTTC. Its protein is CASSRQDPYEQYF.

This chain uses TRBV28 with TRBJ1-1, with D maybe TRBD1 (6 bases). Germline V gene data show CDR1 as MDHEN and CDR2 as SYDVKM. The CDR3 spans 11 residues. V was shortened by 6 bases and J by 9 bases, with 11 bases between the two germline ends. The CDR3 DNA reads TGTGCCAGCAGAGATACAGGGAAAGCTTTCTTT. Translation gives CASRDTGKAFF.

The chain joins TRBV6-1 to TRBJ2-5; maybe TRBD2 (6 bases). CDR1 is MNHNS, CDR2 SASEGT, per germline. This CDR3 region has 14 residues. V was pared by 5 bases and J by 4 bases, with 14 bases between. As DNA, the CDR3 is TGTGCCAGCAGTCTAAGGGGAGCGGGAGAGACCCAGTACTTC. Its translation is CASSLRGAGETQYF.

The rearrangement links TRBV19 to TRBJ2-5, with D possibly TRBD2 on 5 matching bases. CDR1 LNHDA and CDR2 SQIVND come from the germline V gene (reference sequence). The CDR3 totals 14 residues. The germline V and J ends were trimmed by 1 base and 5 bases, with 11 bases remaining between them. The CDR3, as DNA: TGTGCCAGTAGTATAGGGACGGGGAGCGAGACCCAGTACTTC. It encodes CASSIGTGSETQYF.

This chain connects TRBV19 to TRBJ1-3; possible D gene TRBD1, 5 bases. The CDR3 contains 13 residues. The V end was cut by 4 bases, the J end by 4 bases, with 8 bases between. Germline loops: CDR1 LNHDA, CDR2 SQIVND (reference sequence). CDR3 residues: CASSTGQGNTIYF. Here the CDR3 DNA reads TGTGCCAGTAGTACCGGACAAGGAAACACCATATATTTT.